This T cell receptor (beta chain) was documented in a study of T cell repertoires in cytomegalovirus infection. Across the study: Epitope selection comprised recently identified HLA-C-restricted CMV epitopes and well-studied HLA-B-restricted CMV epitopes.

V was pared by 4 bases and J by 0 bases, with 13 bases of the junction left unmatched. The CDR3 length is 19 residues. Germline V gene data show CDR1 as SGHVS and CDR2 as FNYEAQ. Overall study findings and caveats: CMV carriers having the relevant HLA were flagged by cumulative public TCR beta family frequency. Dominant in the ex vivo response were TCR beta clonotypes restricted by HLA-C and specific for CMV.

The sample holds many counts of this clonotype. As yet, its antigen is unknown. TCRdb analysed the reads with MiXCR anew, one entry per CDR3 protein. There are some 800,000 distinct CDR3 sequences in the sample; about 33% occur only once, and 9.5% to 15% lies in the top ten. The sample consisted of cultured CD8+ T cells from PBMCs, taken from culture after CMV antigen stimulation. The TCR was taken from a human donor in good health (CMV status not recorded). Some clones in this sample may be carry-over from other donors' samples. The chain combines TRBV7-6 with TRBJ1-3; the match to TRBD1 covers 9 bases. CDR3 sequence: CASSSPQNRGRHSGNTIYF. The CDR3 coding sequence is TGTGCCAGCAGCTCCCCACAAAACAGGGGGCGACACTCTGGAAACACCATATATTTT.